Given below is one T cell receptor (beta chain) in context. The sample comes from a study of T cell responses to AZD1222 COVID-19 vaccine. Produced via immunoSEQ multiplex PCR; TCRdb's table is partial and in-frame only. The sample yields roughly 160,000 clones, 90% to 95% seen once. The germline CDR1 and CDR2 sequences are SEHNR and FQNEAQ (reference sequence). Trimming took 5 bases from V and 4 from J; bases not matched to a gene: 15. CDR3 size: 18 residues. Sequences were derived from peripheral blood, sampled 28 days after the second AZD1222 dose. The TCR comes from an adult who received the AZD1222 COVID-19 vaccine. The chain combines TRBV7-9 with TRBJ2-1; 9 positions match TRBD2. The CDR3 protein is CASSRDKIAGALYNEQFF. The CDR3 DNA follows: TGTGCCAGCAGCCGGGACAAAATAGCGGGAGCCTTATACAATGAGCAGTTCTTC. Full variable domain (remainder filled in from reference TRBV7-9 and TRBJ2-1): DTGVSQNPRHKITKRGQNVTFRCDPISEHNRLYWYRQTLGQGPEFLTYFQNEAQLEKSRLLSDRFSAERPKGSFSTLEIQRTEQGDSAMYLCASSRDKIAGALYNEQFFGPGTRLTVL.